These 14 T cell receptor beta chains came from one sample sequenced in a study of blood T cell repertoires in COVID-19 (dated by TCRdb to 2020 to 2021). Library preparation employed the immunoSEQ multiplex PCR assay. The source is immuneACCESS, and TCRdb retained only in-frame sequences with V and J called. Part of the clones is not carried over; for the studies checked, unresolved V genes explain less than half of this, and the remainder is unexplained. Present in this sample are approximately 380,000 clones, about 89% of which were seen just once. About 0.78% of the sample goes to the ten largest clones. Sequencing input: PBMCs or T cells enriched from blood (not recorded which). These receptors all come from a woman in her thirties or forties who had been exposed to COVID-19.

The V call is TRBV21-1, the J call TRBJ1-1. TRBV21-1 is given as a pseudogene. The CDR3 totals 18 residues. The CDR3 nucleotides are TGTGCCAGCAGCAATATCGGTAGTTTGCGGGGGCGGAACACTGAAGCTTTCTTT. Translation: CASSNIGSLRGRNTEAFF.

The J gene is TRBJ1-5, the V gene TRBV2; no firm D call. The V and J ends lost 1 base and 0 bases respectively, with 13 bases between them. In germline, CDR1 is SNHLY, CDR2 FYNNEI. This CDR3 comprises 17 residues. The CDR3 region is CASSEEIRQYSNQPQHF. CDR3 nucleotides: TGTGCCAGCAGTGAAGAGATCAGGCAGTATAGCAATCAGCCCCAGCATTTT.

CDR3 bases: TGTGCCAGTAAGGGTCCGGGACAGGGTCATCAGCCCCAGCATTTT. Its translation: CASKGPGQGHQPQHF. The chain employs TRBV19 and TRBJ1-5; 9 bases fit TRBD1. CDR1 LNHDA and CDR2 SQIVND come from the germline V gene (reference sequence). V dropped 7 bases and J dropped 5; count of bases not matched to a gene: 9. CDR3 size: 15 residues.

This clone appeared a few times. The chain employs TRBV29-1 and TRBJ2-2, with 7 nucleotides matching TRBD2. There are 14 residues in the CDR3. From germline, CDR1 is SQVTM and CDR2 ANQGSEA. The CDR3 sequence is CILLGGSHTGELFF. CDR3 DNA sequence: TGCATCCTCCTGGGAGGGAGTCACACCGGGGAGCTGTTTTTT.

The chain has TRBV12-5 and TRBJ1-6; TRBD1 might be the D (5 bases). The CDR3 has 17 amino acids. The ends were cut back, 0 bases at V and 0 bases at J, with 9 bases in the middle. CDR1 is LGHNT and CDR2 is FRNRAP in the germline V gene. CDR3 sequence: CASGLVGTFSYNSPLHF. Here the CDR3 DNA reads TGTGCTAGTGGTTTGGTCGGGACTTTCTCCTATAATTCACCCCTCCACTTT. Supplemented by reference TRBV12-5 and TRBJ1-6, the full variable domain reads DARVTQTPRHKVTEMGQEVTMRCQPILGHNTVFWYRQTMMQGLELLAYFRNRAPLDDSGMPKDRFSAEMPDATLATLKIQPSEPRDSAVYFCASGLVGTFSYNSPLHFGNGTRLTVT.

The chain uses TRBV12-5 and TRBJ2-1; D is unresolved. Trimming took 4 bases from V and 1 from J, leaving 8 bases between them. Germline CDR1 is LGHNT and CDR2 is FRNRAP. This CDR3 comprises 14 residues. CDR3 DNA: TGTGCTAGTGGTTCCCCCCTTTCCTACAATGAGCAGTTCTTC. It is translated as CASGSPLSYNEQFF.

In its sample, this clone was seen a few times. The genes are TRBV18 and TRBJ2-2, with 7 bases aligning to TRBD1. V shed 2 bases, J shed 0 bases, and the junction held 3 bases outside the gene matches. The length of the CDR3 is 16 residues. Germline V lookup: CDR1 KGHSH, CDR2 LQKENI. DNA of the CDR3: TGTGCCAGCTCACCAGGACAGGCCGCGAACACCGGGGAGCTGTTTTTT. Protein: CASSPGQAANTGELFF.

In DNA form, the CDR3 reads TGTGCCAGCAGTTTTGGGCGGAACACTGAAGCTTTCTTT. Its translation is CASSFGRNTEAFF. The rearrangement joins TRBV12-3 or TRBV12-4 to TRBJ1-1; D remains unclear. The CDR3 has 13 amino acids. Trimming pared 3 bases from V and 1 base from J, leaving 6 bases between.

The chain joins TRBV19 to TRBJ2-2; 7 nucleotides agree with TRBD1. The CDR3 loop spans 16 amino acids. Germline V gives CDR1 LNHDA, CDR2 SQIVND (reference sequence). V lost 3 bases and J lost 7; bases outside the gene matches: 11. The CDR3 DNA is TGTGCCAGTAGTATTGGAGAGACAGGGCCGAACGGGGAGCTGTTTTTT. The encoded protein is CASSIGETGPNGELFF.

The chain combines TRBV29-1 with TRBJ2-7, with D maybe TRBD2 (7 bases). Germline V gene lookup returns CDR1 SQVTM and CDR2 ANQGSEA. The CDR3 runs 20 residues. With 1 base removed from V and 3 bases from J, the gap between germline ends came to 31 bases. CDR3 sequence reads: CSVEGVGEGEASGKIYEQYF. In DNA, the CDR3 is TGCAGCGTTGAAGGAGTTGGGGAGGGGGAGGCGAGCGGGAAAATCTACGAGCAGTACTTC.

This clone was recorded once. This rearrangement joins TRBV3-1 (or the pseudogene TRBV3-2) to TRBJ1-5; D remains unclear. CDR1 and CDR2 from the germline V gene are LGHDT and YNNKEL (reference sequence). Between the trimmed V and J ends, which lost 2 bases and 3 bases, there was a span of 8 bases. CDR3 length: 14 amino acids. The CDR3 DNA follows: TGTGCCAGCAGCCAAAGCGGGAACAATCAGCCCCAGCATTTT. This codes for CASSQSGNNQPQHF.

This sequence joins TRBV5-1 and TRBJ1-1; 8 nucleotides line up with TRBD1. This CDR3 region has 15 residues. Trimming cost V 1 base and J 4 bases; bases outside gene matches: 6. Germline CDR1 is SGHRS and CDR2 is YFSETQ. CDR3 region: CASSLSATGVTEAFF. In DNA form, the CDR3 reads TGCGCCAGCAGCTTGTCAGCGACAGGGGTCACTGAAGCTTTCTTT.

The chain carries TRBV9 and TRBJ2-3; 10 bases line up with TRBD1. V was pared by 0 bases and J by 4 bases, with 17 bases of the junction left unmatched. This CDR3 has 20 amino acids. The germline gives CDR1 SGDLS, CDR2 YYNGEE. CDR3 amino acids: CASSVATRQGTGAPPDTQYF. CDR3 sequence (DNA): TGTGCCAGCAGCGTAGCTACCCGGCAGGGGACAGGGGCCCCCCCAGATACGCAGTATTTT. The whole variable domain, remainder taken from reference TRBV9 and TRBJ2-3, is DSGVTQTPKHLITATGQRVTLRCSPRSGDLSVYWYQQSLDQGLQFLIQYYNGEERAKGNILERFSAQQFPDLHSELNLSSLELGDSALYFCASSVATRQGTGAPPDTQYFGPGTRLTVL.

In DNA, the CDR3 is TGTGCCAGCTCACAGGGGATCGCAGATACGCAGTATTTT. Its translation: CASSQGIADTQYF. The rearrangement links TRBV18 to TRBJ2-3, with a possible D match to TRBD1 (5 bases). V was pared by 4 bases and J by 4 bases, with 9 bases between. The CDR3 totals 13 residues. The germline gives CDR1 KGHSH, CDR2 LQKENI.